This record looks at one T cell receptor (beta chain) sequence and its context. What it binds is not known. Together with a sample-barcoded 5' primer, a J-beta primer mix was included in a second PCR lasting about 6 to 11 cycles. TCRdb reprocessed the 5' RACE reads via MiXCR and lists one record per CDR3 protein. The data hold hundreds of thousands of distinct CDR3 sequences, with roughly 30% observed a single time. The entry originates in a study of blood T cells in healthy people across ages. Study conclusions and caveats: In these data, TCR beta diversity tracked strongly with naive T cell percentage. CMV status of donors was unknown, possibly confounding expanded clonotype changes.

Germline loops: CDR1 SGHTA, CDR2 FQGNSA. This CDR3 contains 15 residues. Trimming cost V 5 bases and J 4 bases; bases outside gene matches: 11. Sequencing was performed on blood. The chain has TRBV7-2 and TRBJ2-7; 7 nucleotides agree with TRBD1. The receptor was isolated from a woman of 80 years or more in good health. CDR3 sequence: CASSPSTGIGYEQYF. The CDR3 coding sequence is TGTGCCAGCAGCCCATCGACAGGGATAGGGTACGAGCAGTACTTC. Looking up the rest from reference TRBV7-2 and TRBJ2-7 gives the full variable domain: GAGVSQSPSNKVTEKGKDVELRCDPISGHTALYWYRQSLGQGLEFLIYFQGNSAPDKSGLPSDRFSAERTGGSVSTLTIQRTQQEDSAVYLCASSPSTGIGYEQYFGPGTRLTVT.